This T cell receptor beta chain emerged from a study of beta chain features in type 1 diabetes. Study summary: Patients and healthy donors were similar in age, gender and cell yields.

A few counts support this clone. The CDR3 is made up of 15 amino acids. J gave up 5 bases and V 3 bases, and 6 bases lay outside the gene matches. The germline gives CDR1 SEHNR, CDR2 FQNEAQ (reference sequence). Expressed TCRB transcripts were sequenced, since all the RNA that had been isolated was reverse transcribed. This table comes from immunoSEQ multiplex PCR, and its TCRdb copy is limited to in-frame clones, with some not included. The profile shows under 300,000 clones, 27% of them singletons. This clonotype originated in a man younger than 40 in good health. The sample taken for sequencing was central memory CD4+ T cells from blood. The V and J genes are TRBV7-9 and TRBJ2-5; 10 bases line up with TRBD2. The DNA for the CDR3 is TGTGCCAGCAGCTTCAGCGGGGGGGCCATGGAGACCCAGTACTTC. Translating gives CASSFSGGAMETQYF.